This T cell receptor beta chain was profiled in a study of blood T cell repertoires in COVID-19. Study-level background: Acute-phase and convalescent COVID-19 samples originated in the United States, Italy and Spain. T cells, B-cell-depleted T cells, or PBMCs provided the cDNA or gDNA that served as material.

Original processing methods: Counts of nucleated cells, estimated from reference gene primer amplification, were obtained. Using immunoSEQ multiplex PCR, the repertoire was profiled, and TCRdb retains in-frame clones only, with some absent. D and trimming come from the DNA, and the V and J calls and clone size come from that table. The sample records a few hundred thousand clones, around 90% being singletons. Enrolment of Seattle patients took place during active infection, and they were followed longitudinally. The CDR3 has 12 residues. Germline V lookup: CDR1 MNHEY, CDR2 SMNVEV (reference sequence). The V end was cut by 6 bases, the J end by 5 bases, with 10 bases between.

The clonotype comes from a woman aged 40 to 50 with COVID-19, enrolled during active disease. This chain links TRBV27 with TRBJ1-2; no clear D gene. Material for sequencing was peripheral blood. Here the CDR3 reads CASRSRGYGYTF. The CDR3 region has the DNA TGTGCCAGCAGGTCCCGAGGGTATGGCTACACCTTC.